This TCR beta chain came from a study of cytomegalovirus exposure and HLA in healthy donors. Study as a whole: The 130 or so validation repertoires, a later analysis reported, used the same platform as the 550 to 700 repertoires from the first cohort. Regarding the study as a whole: Most TCR sequences showed up rarely, but some public TCRs showed up in many donors. There were over 150 TCR beta chains listed as cytomegalovirus-associated. The classifier reportedly diagnosed cytomegalovirus status with high specificity and sensitivity.

Assay used: immunoSEQ multiplex PCR; TCRdb lists only in-frame clones, some missing. Of a few hundred thousand clones listed, 88% were seen once; the top ten hold roughly 0.88%. A remark on this clone: The antigen remains unidentified.

The receptor was isolated from a man aged 30-40 years in good health and CMV-seronegative. Sequenced input: PBMCs.

CDR3 in amino acids: CASSDSPPGQGFYGYTF. CDR3 bases: TGTGCCAGCAGTGATTCCCCCCCGGGACAAGGCTTCTATGGCTACACCTTC. V gene TRBV2 combines with J gene TRBJ1-2; a possible D gene is TRBD1 (6 bases). This CDR3 comprises 17 residues. The V gene lost 3 bases and the J gene lost 4 bases, with 21 bases spanning the gap. In germline, CDR1 is SNHLY, CDR2 FYNNEI.